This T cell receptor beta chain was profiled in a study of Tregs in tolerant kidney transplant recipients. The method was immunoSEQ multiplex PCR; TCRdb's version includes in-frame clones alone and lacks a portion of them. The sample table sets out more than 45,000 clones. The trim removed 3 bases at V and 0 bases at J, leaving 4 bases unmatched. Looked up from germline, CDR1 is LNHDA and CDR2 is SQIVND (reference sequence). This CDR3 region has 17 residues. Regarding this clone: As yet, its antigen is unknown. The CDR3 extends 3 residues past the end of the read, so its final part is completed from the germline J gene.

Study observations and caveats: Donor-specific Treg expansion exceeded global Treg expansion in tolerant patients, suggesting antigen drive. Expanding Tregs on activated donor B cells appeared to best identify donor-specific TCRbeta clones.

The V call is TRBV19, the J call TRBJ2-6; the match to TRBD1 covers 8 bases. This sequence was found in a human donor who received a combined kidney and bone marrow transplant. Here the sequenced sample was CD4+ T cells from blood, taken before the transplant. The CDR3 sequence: CASSIRDRGSGANVLTF. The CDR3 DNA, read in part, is TGTGCCAGTAGTATCAGAGACAGGGGCTCTGGGGCCAACGTC.